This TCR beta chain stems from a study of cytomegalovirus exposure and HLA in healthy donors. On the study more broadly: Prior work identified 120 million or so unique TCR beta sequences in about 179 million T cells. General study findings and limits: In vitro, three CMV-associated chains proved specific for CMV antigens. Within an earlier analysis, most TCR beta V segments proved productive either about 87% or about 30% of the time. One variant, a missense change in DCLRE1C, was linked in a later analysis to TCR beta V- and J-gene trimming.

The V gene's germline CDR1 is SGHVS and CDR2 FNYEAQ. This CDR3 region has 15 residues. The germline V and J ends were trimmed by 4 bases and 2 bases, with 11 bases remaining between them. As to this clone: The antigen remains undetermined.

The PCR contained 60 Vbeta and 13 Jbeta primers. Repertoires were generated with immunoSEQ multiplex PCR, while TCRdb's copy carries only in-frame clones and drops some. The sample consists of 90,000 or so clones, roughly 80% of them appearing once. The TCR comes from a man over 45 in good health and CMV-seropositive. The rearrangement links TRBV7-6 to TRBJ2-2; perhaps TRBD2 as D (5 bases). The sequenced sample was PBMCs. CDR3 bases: TGTGCCAGCAGCTCCCCCGGGGAAAACACCGGGGAGCTGTTTTTT. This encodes CASSSPGENTGELFF.